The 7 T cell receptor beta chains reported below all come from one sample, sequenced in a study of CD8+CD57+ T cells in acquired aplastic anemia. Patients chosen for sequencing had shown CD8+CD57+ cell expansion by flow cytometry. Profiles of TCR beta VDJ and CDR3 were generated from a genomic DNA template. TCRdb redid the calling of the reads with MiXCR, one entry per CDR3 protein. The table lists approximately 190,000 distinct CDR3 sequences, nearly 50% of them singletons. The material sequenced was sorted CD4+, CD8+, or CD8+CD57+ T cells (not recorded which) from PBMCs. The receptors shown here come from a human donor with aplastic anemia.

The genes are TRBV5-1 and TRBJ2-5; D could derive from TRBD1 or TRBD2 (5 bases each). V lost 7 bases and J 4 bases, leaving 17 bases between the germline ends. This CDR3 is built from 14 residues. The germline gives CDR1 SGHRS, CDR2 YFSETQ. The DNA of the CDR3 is TGCGCCAGCCTTTCGGGACCCATGGGAGAGACCCAGTACTTC. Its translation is CASLSGPMGETQYF.

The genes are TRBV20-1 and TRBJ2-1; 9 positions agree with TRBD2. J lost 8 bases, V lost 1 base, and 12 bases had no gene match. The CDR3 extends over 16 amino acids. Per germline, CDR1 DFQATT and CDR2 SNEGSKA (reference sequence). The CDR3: CSARGDGGRGVDEQFF. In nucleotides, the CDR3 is TGCAGTGCTAGAGGGGATGGCGGGAGGGGGGTAGATGAGCAGTTCTTC.

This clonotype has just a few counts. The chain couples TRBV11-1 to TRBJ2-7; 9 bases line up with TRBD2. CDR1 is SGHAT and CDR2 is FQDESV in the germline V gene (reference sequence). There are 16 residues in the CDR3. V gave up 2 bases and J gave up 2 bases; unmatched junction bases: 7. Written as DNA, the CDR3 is TGTGCCAGCAGCTTACTGTCGGCTAGCGGGGCCTACGAGCAGTACTTC. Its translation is CASSLLSASGAYEQYF.

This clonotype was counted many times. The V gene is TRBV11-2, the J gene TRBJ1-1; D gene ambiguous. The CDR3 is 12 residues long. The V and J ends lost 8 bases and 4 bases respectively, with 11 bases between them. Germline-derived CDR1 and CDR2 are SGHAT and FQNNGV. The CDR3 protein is CASCQLRTEAFF. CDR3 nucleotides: TGTGCCAGCTGCCAGTTGCGCACTGAAGCTTTCTTT. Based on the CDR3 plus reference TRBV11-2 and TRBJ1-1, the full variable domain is EAGVAQSPRYKIIEKRQSVAFWCNPISGHATLYWYQQILGQGPKLLIQFQNNGVVDDSQLPKDRFSAERLKGVDSTLKIQPAKLEDSAVYLCASCQLRTEAFFGQGTRLTVV.

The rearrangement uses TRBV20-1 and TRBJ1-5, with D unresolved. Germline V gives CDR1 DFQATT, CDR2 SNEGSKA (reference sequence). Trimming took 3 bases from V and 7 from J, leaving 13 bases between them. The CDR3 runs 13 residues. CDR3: CSASREGGQPQHF. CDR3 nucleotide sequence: TGCAGTGCTAGTAGAGAAGGCGGGCAGCCCCAGCATTTT.

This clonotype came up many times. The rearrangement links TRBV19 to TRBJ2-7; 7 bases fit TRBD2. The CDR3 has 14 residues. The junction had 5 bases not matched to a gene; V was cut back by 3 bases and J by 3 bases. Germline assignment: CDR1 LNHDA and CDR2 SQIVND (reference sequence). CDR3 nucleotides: TGTGCCAGTAGTATTCCGGGAGGCGGCTACGAGCAGTACTTC. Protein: CASSIPGGGYEQYF.

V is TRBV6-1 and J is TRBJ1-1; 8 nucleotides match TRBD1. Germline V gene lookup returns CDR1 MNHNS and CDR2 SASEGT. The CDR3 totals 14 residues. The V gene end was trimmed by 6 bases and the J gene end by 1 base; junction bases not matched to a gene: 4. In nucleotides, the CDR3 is TGTGCCAGCAGATCCGGGACAGGGAACACTGAAGCTTTCTTT. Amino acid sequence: CASRSGTGNTEAFF.